Here is one T cell receptor beta chain with its context. Individuals drawn from around 24 US areas were roughly 18 to 100 years old. These data originate in a study of blood T cell repertoires in COVID-19. For the study at large: There were acute and convalescent COVID-19 samples, and they came from the United States, Italy and Spain. Sources were T cells, B-cell-depleted T cells, or PBMCs; the material itself was cDNA or gDNA.

Germline V gives CDR1 SGHRS, CDR2 YFSETQ. The CDR3 runs 13 residues. The ends were cut back, 0 bases at V and 6 bases at J, with 7 bases in the middle. The authors' processing: It was from reference gene primer amplification that nucleated cell counts were estimated. Profiled with immunoSEQ multiplex PCR; TCRdb holds only in-frame clones, not every one. Clone size and the V and J calls come from that table; the DNA yielded D and trimming. Of approximately 260,000 clones in the sample, about 86% were seen once. Sequenced input: PBMCs or T cells enriched from blood (not recorded which). The source is a man aged 30 to 45 with acute COVID-19. The chain employs TRBV5-1 and TRBJ2-1; D possibly corresponds to TRBD1 (6 bases). The CDR3 spells CASSLDRVNEQFF. CDR3 nucleotides: TGCGCCAGCAGCTTGGACAGGGTCAATGAGCAGTTCTTC.